The 3 T cell receptor beta chains given below trace back to one sample, sequenced in a study of T-cell reconstitution after alpha-beta-depleted transplantation in children. The library targeted TCRbeta and was prepared with unique molecular identifiers. TCRdb re-called the PCR reads through MiXCR, storing one row per CDR3 protein. The data hold fewer than 3,000 distinct CDR3 sequences, with roughly 19% observed a single time. The material was PBMCs, mostly from graft donor cells, obtained 60 days after TCRalphabeta/CD19-depleted stem cell transplant. The receptors derive from a female patient aged 10 to 17 who had a stem cell transplant for acute lymphoblastic leukemia, so the T cells may come from the graft donor.

By sample share, this clonotype is medium-sized. V and J are TRBV28 and TRBJ1-1; 9 nucleotides agree with TRBD1. Germline V lookup: CDR1 MDHEN, CDR2 SYDVKM. This CDR3 region has 15 residues. V lost 11 bases to trimming and J lost 1 base; unmatched junction nucleotides: 11. The CDR3 DNA is TGTGCCTCTCTGGAACAGGGGGCATGGAACACTGAAGCTTTCTTT. It is translated as CASLEQGAWNTEAFF.

This clonotype was seen only a few times. The gene calls are TRBV7-6 and TRBJ2-7; D is undetermined. Germline assignment: CDR1 SGHVS and CDR2 FNYEAQ. The CDR3 is 12 residues long. The germline V and J ends were trimmed by 5 bases and 10 bases, with 15 bases remaining between them. The CDR3 DNA sequence: TGTGCCAGCAGCCCTGGGGATATAGAACAGTACTTC. Its translation: CASSPGDIEQYF.

This clonotype appeared once. This chain joins TRBV6-5 and TRBJ2-5, with D perhaps TRBD2 (5 bases). This CDR3 region has 15 residues. The germline gives CDR1 MNHEY, CDR2 SVGAGI. V gave up 4 bases and J gave up 4 bases, with 16 bases separating them. The CDR3 region has the DNA TGTGCCAGCAGTTCCCAGCTAGGAGGCTCAGAGACCCAGTACTTC. This gives the protein CASSSQLGGSETQYF.